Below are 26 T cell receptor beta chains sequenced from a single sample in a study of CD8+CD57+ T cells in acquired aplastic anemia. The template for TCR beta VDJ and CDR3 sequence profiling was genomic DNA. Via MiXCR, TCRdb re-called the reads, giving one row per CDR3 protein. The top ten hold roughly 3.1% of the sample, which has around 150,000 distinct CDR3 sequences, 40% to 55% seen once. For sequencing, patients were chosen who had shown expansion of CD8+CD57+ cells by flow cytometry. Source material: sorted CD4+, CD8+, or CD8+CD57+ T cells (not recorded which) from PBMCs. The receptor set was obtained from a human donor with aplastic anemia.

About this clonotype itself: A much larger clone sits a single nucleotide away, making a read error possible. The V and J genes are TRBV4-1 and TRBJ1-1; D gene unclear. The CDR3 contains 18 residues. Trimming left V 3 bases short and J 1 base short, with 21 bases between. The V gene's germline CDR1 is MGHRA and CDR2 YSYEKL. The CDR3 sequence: CASSQVIMTFSTNTEAFF. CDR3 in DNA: TGCGCCAGCAGCCAGGTCATAATGACCTTTTCCACGAACACTGAAGCTTTCTTT.

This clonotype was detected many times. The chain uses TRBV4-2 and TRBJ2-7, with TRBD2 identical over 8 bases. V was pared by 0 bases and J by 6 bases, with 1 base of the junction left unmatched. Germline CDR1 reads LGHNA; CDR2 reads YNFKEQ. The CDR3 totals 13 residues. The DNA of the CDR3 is TGTGCCAGCAGCCAAGATACTAGCGGCGAGCAGTACTTC. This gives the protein CASSQDTSGEQYF.

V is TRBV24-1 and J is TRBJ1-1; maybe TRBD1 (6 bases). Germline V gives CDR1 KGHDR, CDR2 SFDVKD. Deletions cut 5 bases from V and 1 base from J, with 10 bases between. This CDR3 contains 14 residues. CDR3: CATSAGTSNTEAFF. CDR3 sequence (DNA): TGTGCCACCAGTGCCGGGACATCGAACACTGAAGCTTTCTTT.

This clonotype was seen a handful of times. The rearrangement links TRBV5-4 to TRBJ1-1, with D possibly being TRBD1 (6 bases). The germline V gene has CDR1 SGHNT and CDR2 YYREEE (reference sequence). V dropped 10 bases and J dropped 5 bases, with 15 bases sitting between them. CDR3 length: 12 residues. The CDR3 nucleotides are TGTGCCGGGGGCAGGGTAGGGACTGAAGCTTTCTTT. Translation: CAGGRVGTEAFF.

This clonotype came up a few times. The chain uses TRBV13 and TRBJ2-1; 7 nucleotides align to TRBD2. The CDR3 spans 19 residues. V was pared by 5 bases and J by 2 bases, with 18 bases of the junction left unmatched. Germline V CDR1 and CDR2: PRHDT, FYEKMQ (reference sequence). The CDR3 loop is CASSRTLPGSGKTYNEQFF. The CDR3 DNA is TGTGCCAGCAGCCGAACACTCCCTGGGAGCGGGAAGACCTACAATGAGCAGTTCTTC.

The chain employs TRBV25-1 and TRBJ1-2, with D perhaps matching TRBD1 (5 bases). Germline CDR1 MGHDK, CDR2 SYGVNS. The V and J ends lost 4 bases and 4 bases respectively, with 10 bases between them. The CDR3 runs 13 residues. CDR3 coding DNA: TGTGCCAGCAGTGGCAGGGCCAGCTATGGCTACACCTTC. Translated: CASSGRASYGYTF.

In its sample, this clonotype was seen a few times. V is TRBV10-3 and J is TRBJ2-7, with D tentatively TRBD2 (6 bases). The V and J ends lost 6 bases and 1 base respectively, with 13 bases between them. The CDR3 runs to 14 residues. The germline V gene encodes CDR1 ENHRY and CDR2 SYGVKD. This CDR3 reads CAISPGLRSYEQYF. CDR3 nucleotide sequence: TGTGCCATCAGCCCGGGACTGCGATCCTACGAGCAGTACTTC.

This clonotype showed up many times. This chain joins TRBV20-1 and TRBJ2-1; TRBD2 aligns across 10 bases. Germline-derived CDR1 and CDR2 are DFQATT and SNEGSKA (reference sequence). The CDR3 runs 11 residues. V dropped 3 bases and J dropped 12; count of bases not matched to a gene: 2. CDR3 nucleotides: TGCAGTGCTAGGGGGACTAGCGCGCAGTTCTTC. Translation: CSARGTSAQFF.

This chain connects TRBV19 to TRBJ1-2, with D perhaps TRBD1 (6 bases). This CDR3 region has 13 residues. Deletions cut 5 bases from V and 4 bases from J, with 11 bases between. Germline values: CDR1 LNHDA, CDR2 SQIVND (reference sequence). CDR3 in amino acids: CASSPEGVYGYTF. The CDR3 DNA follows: TGTGCCAGTAGTCCCGAGGGGGTCTATGGCTACACCTTC.

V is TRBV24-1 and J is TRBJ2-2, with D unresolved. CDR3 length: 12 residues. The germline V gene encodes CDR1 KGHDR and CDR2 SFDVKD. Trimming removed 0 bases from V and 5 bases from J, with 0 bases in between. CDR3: CATSDLTGELFF. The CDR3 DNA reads TGTGCCACCAGTGATTTGACCGGGGAGCTGTTTTTT.

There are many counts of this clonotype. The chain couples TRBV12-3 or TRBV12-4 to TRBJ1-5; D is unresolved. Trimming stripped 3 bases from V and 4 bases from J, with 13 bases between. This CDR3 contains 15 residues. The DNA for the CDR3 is TGTGCCAGCAGTTTTCCAGGCAGTCCGAATCAGCCCCAGCATTTT. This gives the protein CASSFPGSPNQPQHF.

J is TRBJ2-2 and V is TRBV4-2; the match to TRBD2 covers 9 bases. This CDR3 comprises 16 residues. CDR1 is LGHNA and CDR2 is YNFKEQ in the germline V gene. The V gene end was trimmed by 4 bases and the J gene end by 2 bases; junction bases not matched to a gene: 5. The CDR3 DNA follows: TGTGCCAGCAGCCTTCCGGGACTAGCAAACACCGGGGAGCTGTTTTTT. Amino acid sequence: CASSLPGLANTGELFF.

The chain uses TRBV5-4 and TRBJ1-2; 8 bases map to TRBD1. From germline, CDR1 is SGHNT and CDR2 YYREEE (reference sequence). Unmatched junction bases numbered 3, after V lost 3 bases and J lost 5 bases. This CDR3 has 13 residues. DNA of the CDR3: TGTGCCAGCAGCTCGGGGGACAGGTATGGCTACACCTTC. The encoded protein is CASSSGDRYGYTF.

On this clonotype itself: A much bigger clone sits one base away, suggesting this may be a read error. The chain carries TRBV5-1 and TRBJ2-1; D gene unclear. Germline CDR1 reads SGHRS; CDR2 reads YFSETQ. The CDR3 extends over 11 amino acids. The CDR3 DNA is TGCGCCAGCAGAAGGGATAATGGGCAGTTCTTC. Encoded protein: CASRRDNGQFF.

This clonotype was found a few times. CDR3 loop: CASRYPDTYEQYF. The CDR3, as DNA: TGCGCCAGCAGATACCCCGACACCTACGAGCAGTACTTC. V and J are TRBV10-1 and TRBJ2-7; D gene uncertain. V was cut by 6 bases and J by 2 bases, with 11 bases left in between. This CDR3 region has 13 residues. Germline values: CDR1 WNHNN, CDR2 SYGVQD (reference sequence).

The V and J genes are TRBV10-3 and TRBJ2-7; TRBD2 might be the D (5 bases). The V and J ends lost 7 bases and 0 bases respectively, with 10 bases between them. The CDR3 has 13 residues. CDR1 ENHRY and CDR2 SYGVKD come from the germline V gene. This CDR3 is CAIMASTSYEQYF. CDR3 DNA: TGTGCCATCATGGCTAGCACCTCCTACGAGCAGTACTTC.

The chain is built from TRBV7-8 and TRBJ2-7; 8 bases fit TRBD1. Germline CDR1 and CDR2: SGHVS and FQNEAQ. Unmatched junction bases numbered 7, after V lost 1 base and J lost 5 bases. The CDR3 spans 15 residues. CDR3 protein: CASSLEGQGPNEQYF. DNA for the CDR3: TGTGCCAGCAGCTTAGAAGGACAGGGACCCAACGAGCAGTACTTC.

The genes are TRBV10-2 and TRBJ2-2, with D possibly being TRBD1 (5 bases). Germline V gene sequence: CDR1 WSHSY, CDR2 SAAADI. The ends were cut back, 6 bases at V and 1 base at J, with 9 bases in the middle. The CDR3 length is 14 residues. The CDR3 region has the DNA TGCGCCAGCAGGGGCGGACAGAACACCGGGGAGCTGTTTTTT. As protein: CASRGGQNTGELFF.

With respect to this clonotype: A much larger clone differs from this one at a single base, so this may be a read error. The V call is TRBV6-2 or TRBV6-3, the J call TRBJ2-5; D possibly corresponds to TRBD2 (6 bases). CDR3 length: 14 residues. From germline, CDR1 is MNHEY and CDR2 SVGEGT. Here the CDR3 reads CASRISGARETQHF. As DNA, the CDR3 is TGTGCCAGCAGAATATCCGGCGCCCGGGAGACCCAGCACTTC.

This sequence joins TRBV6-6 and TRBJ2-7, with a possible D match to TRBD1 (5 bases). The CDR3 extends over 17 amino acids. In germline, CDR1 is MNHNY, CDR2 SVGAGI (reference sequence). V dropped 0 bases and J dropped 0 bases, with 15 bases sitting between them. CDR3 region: CASSYSIQGARSYEQYF. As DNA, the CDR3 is TGTGCCAGCAGTTACTCGATTCAAGGGGCCCGCTCCTACGAGCAGTACTTC.

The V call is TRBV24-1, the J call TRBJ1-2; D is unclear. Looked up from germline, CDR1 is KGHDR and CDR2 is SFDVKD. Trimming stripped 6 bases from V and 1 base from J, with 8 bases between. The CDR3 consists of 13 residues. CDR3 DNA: TGTGCCACCAGTTCCCGGGGTAACTATGGCTACACCTTC. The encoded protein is CATSSRGNYGYTF.

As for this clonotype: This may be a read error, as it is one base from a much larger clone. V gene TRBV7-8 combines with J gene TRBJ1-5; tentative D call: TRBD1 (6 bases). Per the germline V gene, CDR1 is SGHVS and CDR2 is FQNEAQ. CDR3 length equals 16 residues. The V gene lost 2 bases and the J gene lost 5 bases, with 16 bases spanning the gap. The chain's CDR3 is CASSLRRDMDDQPQHF. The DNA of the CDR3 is TGTGCCAGCAGCTTAAGGCGGGACATGGACGATCAGCCCCAGCATTTT.

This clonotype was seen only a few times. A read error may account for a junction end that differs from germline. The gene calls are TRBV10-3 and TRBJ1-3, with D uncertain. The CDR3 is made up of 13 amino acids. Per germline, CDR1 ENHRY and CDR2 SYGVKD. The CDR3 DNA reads TGTGCCAGCAGTGAGTCGGATGGAAACACCATATATTTT. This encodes CASSESDGNTIYF.

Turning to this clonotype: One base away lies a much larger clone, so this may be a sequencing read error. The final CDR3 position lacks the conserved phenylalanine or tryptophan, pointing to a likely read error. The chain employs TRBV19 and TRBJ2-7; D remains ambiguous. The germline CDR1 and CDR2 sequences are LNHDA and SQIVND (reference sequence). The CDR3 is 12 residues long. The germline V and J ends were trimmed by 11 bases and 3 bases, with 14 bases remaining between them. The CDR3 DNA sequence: TGTGCCTGGAGCGCCTCCGGCTACGAGCAGTACTTG. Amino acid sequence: CAWSASGYEQYL.

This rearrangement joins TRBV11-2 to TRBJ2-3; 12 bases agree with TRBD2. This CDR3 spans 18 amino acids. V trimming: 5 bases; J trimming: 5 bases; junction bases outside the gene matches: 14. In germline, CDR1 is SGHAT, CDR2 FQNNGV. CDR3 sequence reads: CASSVLPSGRAGKDTQYF. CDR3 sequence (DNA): TGTGCCAGCAGCGTTTTGCCTAGCGGGAGGGCCGGGAAAGATACGCAGTATTTT.

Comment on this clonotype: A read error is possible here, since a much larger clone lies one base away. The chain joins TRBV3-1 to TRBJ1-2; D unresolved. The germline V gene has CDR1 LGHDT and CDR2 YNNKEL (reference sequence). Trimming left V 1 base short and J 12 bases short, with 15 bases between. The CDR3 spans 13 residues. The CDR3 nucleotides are TGTGCCAGCAGCCAAGCCAGCGTTGGCGGCCACACCTTC. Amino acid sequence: CASSQASVGGHTF.